The T cell receptor beta chain described here comes from a study of T cell repertoires in cytomegalovirus infection (dated by TCRdb to about 2019). In the study overall: Recently identified HLA-C-restricted CMV epitopes, whose presentation resists viral immunomodulation, were targeted by peptide stimulations together with well-studied HLA-B-restricted epitopes. Because public TCR beta signatures pointed to carriage of CMV infection together with the matching HLA type, the HLA type of each donor mattered for the analysis. The study at large found these results: The ex vivo response was dominated by HLA-C-restricted CMV-specific TCR beta clonotypes, and the single most frequent clonotype in two of eight donors was supplied by these HLA-C-restricted clonotypes. Cumulative frequency of public TCR beta family members discriminated carriers of CMV infection plus the relevant HLA type in this cohort and an independent 352-donor cohort.

TCRdb lists the instrument as Illumina HiSeq 1500. TCRdb trimmed public reads at Q25 via fastp, called clones via MiXCR and kept in-frame beta chains. A single entry per CDR3 protein holds the most common genes and DNA from its merged rows. This sample comprises about 770,000 distinct CDR3 sequences, 25% to 35% of them detected only once. Around 14% of the sample rests with the top ten. The treatment or condition label of this sample denotes: in vitro stimulation with specific CMV peptide epitopes to enrich CMV-specific T cells. The germline V gene gives CDR1 as MGHRA and CDR2 as YSYEKL. Germline trimming amounts to 0 bases on V and 2 bases on J, with 7 as the count of junction bases outside the gene matches. From cysteine to phenylalanine, the CDR3 is 17 amino acids long. The DNA shown is the 51-base CDR3, in frame from base 1. This clonotype was seen a handful of times. No cognate antigen has been identified for it. Base qualities are missing; no much larger clone stands one base away.

The clonotype comes from a human donor in good health (CMV status not recorded). Some clones in this sample may be carry-over from other donors' samples. The sequence is built from TRBV4-1 and TRBJ2-5; 9 nucleotides in the junction match TRBD2. The source was cultured CD8+ T cells from PBMCs, collected from culture after CMV antigen stimulation. DNA sequence: TGCGCCAGCAGCCAAGAAGGGGGGGGACTAGCACAAGAGACCCAGTACTTC. Its translation reads: CASSQEGGGLAQETQYF.